Detailed here is one TCR beta chain. As processed by the authors: Amplifying reference gene primers gave estimates of nucleated cell counts. The data were produced by immunoSEQ multiplex PCR, yet TCRdb's version contains in-frame clones alone and is incomplete. Clonal size and the V and J genes are those of that table, whereas D and trimming came from the DNA. The sample carries 150,000 or so clones, 87% recorded once. These data originate in a study of blood T cell repertoires in COVID-19. Study details: The study drew acute and convalescent COVID-19 samples from the United States, Italy and Spain. From T cells, B-cell-depleted T cells, or PBMCs came the material, which was cDNA or gDNA.

V lost 1 base and J 5 bases, leaving 9 bases between the germline ends. The CDR3 has 13 amino acids. The germline CDR1 and CDR2 sequences are SGHRS and YFSETQ. This sequence joins TRBV5-1 and TRBJ2-5; perhaps TRBD2 as D (5 bases). Sequencing was done on a sample of peripheral blood. This TCR derives from an elderly man with acute or convalescent COVID-19. CDR3 nucleotide sequence: TGCGCCAGCAGCTTGTCGCGCGGGGAGACCCAGTACTTC. Translation gives CASSLSRGETQYF.